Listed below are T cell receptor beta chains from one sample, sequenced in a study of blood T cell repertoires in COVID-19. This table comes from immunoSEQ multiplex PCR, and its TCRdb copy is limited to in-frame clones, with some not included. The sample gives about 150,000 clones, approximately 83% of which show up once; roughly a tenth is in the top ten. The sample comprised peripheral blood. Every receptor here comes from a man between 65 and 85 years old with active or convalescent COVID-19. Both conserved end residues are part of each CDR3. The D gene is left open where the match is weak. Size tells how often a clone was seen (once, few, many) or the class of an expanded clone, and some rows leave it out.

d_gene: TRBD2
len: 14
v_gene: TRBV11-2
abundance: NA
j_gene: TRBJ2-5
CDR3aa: CASSLVGGGETQYF
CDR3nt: TGTGCCAGCAGCTTGGTCGGGGGGGGAGAGACCCAGTACTTC

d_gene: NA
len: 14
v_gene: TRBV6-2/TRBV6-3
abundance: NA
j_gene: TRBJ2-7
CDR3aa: CASSYAGVTYEQYF
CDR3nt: TGTGCCAGCAGTTACGCAGGGGTCACCTACGAGCAGTACTTC

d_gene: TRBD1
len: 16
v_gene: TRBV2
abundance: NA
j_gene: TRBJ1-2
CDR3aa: CASSGGQGDIGYGYTF
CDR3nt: TGTGCCAGCAGTGGCGGACAGGGGGACATAGGCTATGGCTACACCTTC

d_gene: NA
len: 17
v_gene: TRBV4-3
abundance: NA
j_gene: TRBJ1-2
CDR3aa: CASSQDLLQGGVYGYTF
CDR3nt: TGCGCCAGCAGCCAAGATCTATTACAGGGAGGGGTTTATGGCTACACCTTC

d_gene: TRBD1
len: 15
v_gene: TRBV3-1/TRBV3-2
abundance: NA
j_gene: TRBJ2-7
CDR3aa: CASSSRDRASYEQYF
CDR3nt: TGTGCCAGCAGCTCCCGGGACAGGGCCTCCTACGAGCAGTACTTC

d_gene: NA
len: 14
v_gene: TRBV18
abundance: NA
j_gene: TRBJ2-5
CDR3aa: CASSPRELKETQYF
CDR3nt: TGTGCCAGCTCACCCCGGGAGCTGAAAGAGACCCAGTACTTC

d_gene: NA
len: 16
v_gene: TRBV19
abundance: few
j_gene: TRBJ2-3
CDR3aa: CASSRVLTTSTDTQYF
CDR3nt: TGTGCCAGTAGTAGGGTTCTCACTACTAGCACAGATACGCAGTATTTT

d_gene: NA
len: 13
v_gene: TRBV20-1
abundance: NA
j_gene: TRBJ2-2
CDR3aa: CSASLRTTGELFF
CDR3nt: TGCAGTGCTAGTCTGCGAACCACCGGGGAGCTGTTTTTT

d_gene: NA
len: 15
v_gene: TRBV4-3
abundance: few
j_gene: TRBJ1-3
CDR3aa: CASSLDRLGGNTIYF
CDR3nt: TGCGCCAGCAGCCTCGACAGGTTAGGTGGAAACACCATATATTTT

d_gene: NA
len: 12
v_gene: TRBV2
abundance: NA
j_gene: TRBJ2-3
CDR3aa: CASGLNTDTQYF
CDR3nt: TGTGCCAGCGGGCTCAACACAGATACGCAGTATTTT

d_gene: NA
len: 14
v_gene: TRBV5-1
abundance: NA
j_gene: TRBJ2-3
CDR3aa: CASSSGEPGDTQYF
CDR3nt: TGCGCCAGCAGCTCGGGGGAGCCGGGGGATACGCAGTATTTT

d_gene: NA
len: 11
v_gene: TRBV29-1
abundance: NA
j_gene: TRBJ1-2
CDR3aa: CSVDRNYGYTF
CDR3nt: TGCAGCGTTGACAGGAACTATGGCTACACCTTC

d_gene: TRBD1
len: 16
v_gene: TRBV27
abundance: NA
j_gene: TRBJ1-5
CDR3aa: CASSPLPTGGNQPQHF
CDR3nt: TGTGCCAGCTCCCCCTTGCCGACAGGGGGCAATCAGCCCCAGCATTTT

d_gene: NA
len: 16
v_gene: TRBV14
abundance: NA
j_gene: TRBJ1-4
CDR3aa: CASSQGRRATNEKLFF
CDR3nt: TGTGCCAGCAGCCAAGGCAGGCGTGCAACTAATGAAAAACTGTTTTTT

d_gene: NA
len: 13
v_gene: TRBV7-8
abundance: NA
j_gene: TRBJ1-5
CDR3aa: CASSVRLEQPQHF
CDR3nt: TGTGCCAGCAGCGTCAGGTTAGAGCAGCCCCAGCATTTT

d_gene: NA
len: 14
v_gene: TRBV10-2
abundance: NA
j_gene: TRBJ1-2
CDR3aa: CASSRSTGNNGYTF
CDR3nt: TGCGCCAGCAGTCGCTCCACAGGGAATAATGGCTACACCTTC

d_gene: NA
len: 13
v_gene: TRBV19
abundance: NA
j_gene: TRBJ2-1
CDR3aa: CASKDRLYNEQFF
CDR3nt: TGTGCCAGTAAGGACAGACTCTACAATGAGCAGTTCTTC

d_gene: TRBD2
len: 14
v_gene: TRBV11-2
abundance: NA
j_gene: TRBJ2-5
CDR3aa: CASSSSGKGETQYF
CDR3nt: TGTGCCAGCAGCTCCAGCGGGAAGGGGGAGACCCAGTACTTC

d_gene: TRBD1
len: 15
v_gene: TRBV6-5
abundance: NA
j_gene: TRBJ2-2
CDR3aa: CASRRDRGYTGELFF
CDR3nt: TGTGCCAGCAGACGGGACAGGGGGTACACCGGGGAGCTGTTTTTT

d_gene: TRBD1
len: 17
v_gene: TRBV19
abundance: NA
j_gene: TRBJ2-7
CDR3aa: CASSPVQGALRTYEQYF
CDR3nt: TGTGCCAGTAGCCCGGTCCAGGGGGCTCTTCGAACCTACGAGCAGTACTTC

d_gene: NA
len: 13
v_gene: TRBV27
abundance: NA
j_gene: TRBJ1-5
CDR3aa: CASSFNDRLPQHF
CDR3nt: TGTGCCAGCAGTTTTAACGATAGATTGCCCCAGCATTTT

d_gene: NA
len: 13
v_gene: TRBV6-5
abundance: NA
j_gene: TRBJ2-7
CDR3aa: CASSSGLGFEQYF
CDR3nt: TGTGCCAGCAGTTCGGGACTGGGGTTCGAGCAGTACTTC

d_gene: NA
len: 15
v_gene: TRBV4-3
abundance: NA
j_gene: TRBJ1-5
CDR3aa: CASSQSGGENQPQHF
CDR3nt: TGCGCCAGCAGCCAATCCGGGGGTGAGAATCAGCCCCAGCATTTT

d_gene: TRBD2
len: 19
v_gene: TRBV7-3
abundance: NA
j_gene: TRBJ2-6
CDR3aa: CASSPFRLAGTSGANVLTF
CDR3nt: TGTGCCAGCAGCCCCTTTAGACTAGCGGGGACCTCTGGGGCCAACGTCCTGACTTTC

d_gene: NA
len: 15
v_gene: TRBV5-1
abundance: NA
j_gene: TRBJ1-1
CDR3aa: CASSLDGRGSTEAFF
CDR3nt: TGCGCCAGCAGCTTGGATGGCAGGGGAAGCACTGAAGCTTTCTTT

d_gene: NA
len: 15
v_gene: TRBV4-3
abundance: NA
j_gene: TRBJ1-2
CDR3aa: CASSQDTRRGDGYTF
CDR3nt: TGCGCCAGCAGCCAAGATACAAGGAGAGGCGATGGCTACACCTTC

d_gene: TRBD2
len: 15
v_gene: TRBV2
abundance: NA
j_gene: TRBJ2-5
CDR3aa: CASSERRLAGETQYF
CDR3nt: TGTGCCAGCAGTGAAAGAAGACTAGCGGGAGAGACCCAGTACTTC

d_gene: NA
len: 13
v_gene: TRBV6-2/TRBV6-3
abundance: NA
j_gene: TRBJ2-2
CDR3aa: CASSYGGGGELFF
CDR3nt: TGTGCCAGCAGTTATGGTGGCGGGGGGGAGCTGTTTTTT

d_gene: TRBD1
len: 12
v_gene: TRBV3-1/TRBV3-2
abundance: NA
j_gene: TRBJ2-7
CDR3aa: CASSRDSNEQYF
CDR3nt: TGTGCCAGCAGCCGGGACAGTAACGAGCAGTACTTC

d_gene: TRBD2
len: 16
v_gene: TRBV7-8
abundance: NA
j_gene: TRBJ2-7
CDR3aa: CASSLAVAGGHLEQYF
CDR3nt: TGTGCCAGCAGCTTAGCGGTAGCGGGAGGGCATTTGGAGCAGTACTTC

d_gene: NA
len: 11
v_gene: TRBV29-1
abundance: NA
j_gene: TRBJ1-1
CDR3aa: CSVGHDTEAFF
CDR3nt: TGCAGCGTTGGACACGACACTGAAGCTTTCTTT

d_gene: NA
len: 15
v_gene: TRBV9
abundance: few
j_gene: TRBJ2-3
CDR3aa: CASSAYRESTDTQYF
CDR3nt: TGTGCCAGCAGCGCCTACAGGGAAAGCACAGATACGCAGTATTTT

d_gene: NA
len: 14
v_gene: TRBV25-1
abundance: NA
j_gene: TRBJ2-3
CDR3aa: CASSVAYGTDTQYF
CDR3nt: TGTGCCAGCAGTGTTGCGTATGGCACAGATACGCAGTATTTT

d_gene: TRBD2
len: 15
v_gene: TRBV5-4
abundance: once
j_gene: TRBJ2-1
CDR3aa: CASSLSSGGAVEQFF
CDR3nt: TGTGCCAGCAGCTTGTCTAGCGGGGGGGCCGTTGAGCAGTTCTTC

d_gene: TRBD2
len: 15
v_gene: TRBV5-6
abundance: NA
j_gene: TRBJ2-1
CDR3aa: CASTLGGSSYNEQFF
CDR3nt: TGTGCCAGCACCTTGGGAGGGAGCTCCTACAATGAGCAGTTCTTC

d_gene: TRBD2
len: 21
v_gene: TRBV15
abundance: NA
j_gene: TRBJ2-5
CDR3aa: CATLTSYAPGLAGTGSETQYF
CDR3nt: TGTGCCACCCTAACCTCGTATGCACCGGGACTAGCGGGAACGGGAAGTGAGACCCAGTACTTC

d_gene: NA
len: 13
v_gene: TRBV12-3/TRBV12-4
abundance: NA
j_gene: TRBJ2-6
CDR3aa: CASSFAGANVLTF
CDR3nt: TGTGCCAGCAGTTTCGCTGGGGCCAACGTCCTGACTTTC

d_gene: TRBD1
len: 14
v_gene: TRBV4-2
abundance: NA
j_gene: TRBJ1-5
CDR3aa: CASSLRDSIQPQHF
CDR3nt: TGTGCCAGCAGCCTCAGGGACAGCATCCAGCCCCAGCATTTT

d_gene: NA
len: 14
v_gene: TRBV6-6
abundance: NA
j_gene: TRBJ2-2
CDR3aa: CASSHRENTGELFF
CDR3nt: TGTGCCAGCTCCCATCGGGAAAACACCGGGGAGCTGTTTTTT

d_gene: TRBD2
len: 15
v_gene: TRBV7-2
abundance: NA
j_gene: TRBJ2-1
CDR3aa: CASSPLAGPANEQFF
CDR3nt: TGTGCCAGCTCCCCCTTAGCGGGACCCGCCAATGAGCAGTTCTTC

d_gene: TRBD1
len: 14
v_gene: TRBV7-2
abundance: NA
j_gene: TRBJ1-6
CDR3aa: CASSGDRARSPLHF
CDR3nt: TGTGCCAGCAGCGGGGACAGGGCACGCTCACCCCTCCACTTT

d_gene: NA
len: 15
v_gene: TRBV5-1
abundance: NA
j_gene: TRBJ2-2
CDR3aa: CASSSVPVHHGELFF
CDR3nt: TGCGCCAGCAGCTCAGTGCCAGTACACCACGGGGAGCTGTTTTTT

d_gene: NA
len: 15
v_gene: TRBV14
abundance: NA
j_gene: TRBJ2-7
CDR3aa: CASSQMGEPYYEQYF
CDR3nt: TGTGCCAGCAGCCAGATGGGAGAGCCTTATTACGAGCAGTACTTC

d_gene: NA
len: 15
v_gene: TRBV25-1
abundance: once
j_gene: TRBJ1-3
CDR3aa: CASSEGLISGNTIYF
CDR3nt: TGTGCCAGCAGTGAAGGGCTGATCTCTGGAAACACCATATATTTT

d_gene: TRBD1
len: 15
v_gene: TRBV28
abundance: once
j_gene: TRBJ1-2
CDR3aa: CASSFPGQEHYGYTF
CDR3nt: TGTGCCAGCAGTTTCCCGGGACAGGAGCATTATGGCTACACCTTC

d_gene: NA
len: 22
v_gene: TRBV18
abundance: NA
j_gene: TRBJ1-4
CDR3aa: CASSPSLLGGPGGKATNEKLFF
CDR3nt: TGTGCCAGCTCACCATCTCTCCTCGGTGGCCCCGGCGGAAAGGCAACTAATGAAAAACTGTTTTTT

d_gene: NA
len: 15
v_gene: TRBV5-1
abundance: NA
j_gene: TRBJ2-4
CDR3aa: CASSEGDLAKNIQYF
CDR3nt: TGCGCCAGCAGCGAGGGAGATCTAGCCAAAAACATTCAGTACTTC

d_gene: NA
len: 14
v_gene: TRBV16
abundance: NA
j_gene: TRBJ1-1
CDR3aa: CASSKQHSDTEAFF
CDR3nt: TGTGCCAGCAGTAAACAGCACAGTGACACTGAAGCTTTCTTT